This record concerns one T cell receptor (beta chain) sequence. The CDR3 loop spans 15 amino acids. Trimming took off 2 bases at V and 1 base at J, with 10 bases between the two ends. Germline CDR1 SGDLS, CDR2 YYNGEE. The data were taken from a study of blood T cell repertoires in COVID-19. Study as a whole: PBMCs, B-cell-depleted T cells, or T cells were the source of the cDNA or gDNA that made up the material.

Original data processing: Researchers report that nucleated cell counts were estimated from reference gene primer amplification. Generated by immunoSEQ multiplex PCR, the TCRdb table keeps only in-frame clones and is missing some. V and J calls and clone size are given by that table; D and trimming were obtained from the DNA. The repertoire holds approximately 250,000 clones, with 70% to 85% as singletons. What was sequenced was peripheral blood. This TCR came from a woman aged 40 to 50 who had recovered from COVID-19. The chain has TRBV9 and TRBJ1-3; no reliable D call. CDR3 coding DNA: TGTGCCAGCAGCGTTTTAACGGGTTCTGGAAACACCATATATTTT. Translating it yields CASSVLTGSGNTIYF.